Only a few counts were recorded for the clone carrying this T cell receptor beta chain. Its antigen remains unidentified. This record comes from a study of T-cell reconstitution after alpha-beta-depleted transplantation in children. Study outcomes and limitations: Diversity of TCRbeta at day 60 was high in some patients, arising from surviving recipient T cells and thymic progenitors. At around two months after transplant, the alpha-beta T cells were reportedly derived from several hundred expanded clones that came from non-depleted graft cells. T-cell numbers and diversity, one year after transplant, stemmed largely from T cells that were newly produced.

A library of TCRbeta sequences, prepared with unique molecular identifiers, was generated. One entry per CDR3 protein, called by TCRdb with MiXCR from the PCR reads. The table lists 780,000 or so distinct CDR3 sequences, roughly 15% of them singletons. The receptor's source is a male patient between 5 and 17 years old who had a stem cell transplant for acute lymphoblastic leukemia, so the T cells may come from the graft donor. Sequencing was performed on PBMCs, mostly from graft donor cells, taken 360 days after TCRalphabeta/CD19-depleted stem cell transplant.

The CDR3 DNA follows: TGTGCCAGCAGTAAACTAGCGGGAGTTGAAGAGACCCAGTACTTC. Translated, it gives CASSKLAGVEETQYF. The chain links TRBV12-3 or TRBV12-4 to TRBJ2-5; 11 nucleotides agree with TRBD2. CDR3 length: 15 residues. V lost 5 bases and J lost 3; bases outside the gene matches: 5.